Each of the 26 T cell receptor beta chains below was sequenced from the same sample in a study of OX40 agonist ivuxolimab in advanced cancers. The repertoire was sequenced with immunoSEQ multiplex PCR; TCRdb's copy has only in-frame clones and lacks some. In the table there are approximately 68,000 clones, 70% to 90% of which are singletons. The source was CD4+ or CD8+ T cells sorted from blood, collected in a trial of the OX40 agonist ivuxolimab. All receptors come from an adult with an advanced solid tumor such as melanoma, head and neck, liver or kidney cancer.

The rearrangement joins TRBV15 to TRBJ2-2; 9 positions agree with TRBD1. This CDR3 has 16 amino acids. V was clipped by 4 bases and J by 4 bases; unmatched bases: 7. CDR1 LNHNV and CDR2 YYDKDF come from the germline V gene (reference sequence). The CDR3 DNA is TGTGCCACCAGCACCTCGGGACAGGGTCCCACCGGGGAGCTGTTTTTT. Translating it yields CATSTSGQGPTGELFF.

The rearrangement uses TRBV27 and TRBJ2-7; TRBD1 agrees at 8 bases. Germline V lookup: CDR1 MNHEY, CDR2 SMNVEV (reference sequence). CDR3 length equals 14 residues. Trimming took 5 bases from V and 2 from J; bases not matched to a gene: 5. CDR3 sequence reads: CASSRGQGTYEQYF. The DNA of the CDR3 is TGTGCCAGCAGTCGCGGACAGGGCACCTACGAGCAGTACTTC.

The CDR3 DNA reads TGCGCCAGCAGCTTGGAGGGGGGGAGCGGGGAGCTGTTTTTT. It yields the protein CASSLEGGSGELFF. The rearrangement joins TRBV5-1 to TRBJ2-2; the D gene is possibly TRBD2 (7 bases). The CDR3 sequence is 14 residues long. The ends were cut back, 0 bases at V and 7 bases at J, with 10 bases in the middle. Germline-derived CDR1 and CDR2 are SGHRS and YFSETQ.

This chain joins TRBV28 and TRBJ2-6; no definite D call. This CDR3 is 15 amino acids long. Trimming took off 4 bases at V and 0 bases at J, with 7 bases between the two ends. Germline CDR1 MDHEN, CDR2 SYDVKM. This CDR3 reads CASSYASSGANVLTF. CDR3 bases: TGTGCCAGCAGTTACGCGAGCTCTGGGGCCAACGTCCTGACTTTC.

This chain uses TRBV30 with TRBJ1-1; D is perhaps TRBD1 (6 bases). The germline V gene has CDR1 GTSNPN and CDR2 SVGIG (reference sequence). The ends were cut back, 2 bases at V and 11 bases at J, with 21 bases in the middle. The CDR3 is made up of 14 amino acids. The CDR3 coding sequence is TGTGCCTGGAGTCCCAAACGACAGGTCGAGGGGGCTTTCTTT. It encodes CAWSPKRQVEGAFF.

The chain carries TRBV18 and TRBJ2-1, with a weak D call TRBD1 (6 bases). V was shortened by 2 bases and J by 2 bases, with 10 bases between the two germline ends. This CDR3 comprises 15 residues. CDR1 is KGHSH and CDR2 is LQKENI in the germline V gene. In DNA form, the CDR3 reads TGTGCCAGCTCACCAGACAGGCCCCCCTACAATGAGCAGTTCTTC. Protein product: CASSPDRPPYNEQFF.

This clone was recorded only once. This chain connects TRBV15 to TRBJ2-7; 7 nucleotides line up with TRBD2. Germline CDR1 LNHNV, CDR2 YYDKDF (reference sequence). The V segment lost 0 bases and the J segment 2 bases; nucleotides outside the gene matches: 13. This CDR3 has 18 amino acids. This chain's CDR3 is CATSRERAAASGTYEQYF. The CDR3 bases are TGTGCCACCAGCAGAGAAAGGGCAGCGGCTAGCGGAACCTACGAGCAGTACTTC.

J is TRBJ2-7 and V is TRBV5-4; D might be TRBD1 (7 bases). The CDR3 extends over 15 amino acids. Between the trimmed V and J ends, which lost 3 bases and 3 bases, there was a span of 16 bases. CDR1 is SGHNT, CDR2 YYREEE, per germline (reference sequence). The CDR3 is CASSSGGTTYYEQYF. For the CDR3, the DNA is TGTGCCAGCAGCTCAGGGGGGACCACTTACTACGAGCAGTACTTC.

The chain uses TRBV5-1 and TRBJ1-2, with D perhaps TRBD1 (5 bases). This CDR3 region has 13 residues. Trimming pared 2 bases from V and 4 bases from J, leaving 9 bases between. In germline, CDR1 is SGHRS, CDR2 YFSETQ. The CDR3 region has the DNA TGCGCCAGCAGCTTTGTGGGGCTCTATGGCTACACCTTC. It codes for CASSFVGLYGYTF. The variable domain in full, with the rest retrieved from reference TRBV5-1 and TRBJ1-2, is KAGVTQTPRYLIKTRGQQVTLSCSPISGHRSVSWYQQTPGQGLQFLFEYFSETQRNKGNFPGRFSGRQFSNSRSEMNVSTLELGDSALYLCASSFVGLYGYTFGSGTRLTVV.

The chain is built from TRBV7-3 and TRBJ2-2; 7 bases line up with TRBD1. The germline V gene encodes CDR1 SGHTA and CDR2 FQGTGA. V shed 5 bases and J 0 bases; nucleotides not matched to a gene: 9. The CDR3 sequence is 17 residues long. For the CDR3, the DNA is TGTGCCAGCAGCGCAGACCGGGACAGAGCGAACACCGGGGAGCTGTTTTTT. Amino acid sequence: CASSADRDRANTGELFF. The variable domain in full, completed from reference TRBV7-3 and TRBJ2-2, reads GAGVSQTPSNKVTEKGKYVELRCDPISGHTALYWYRQSLGQGPEFLIYFQGTGAADDSGLPNDRFFAVRPEGSVSTLKIQRTERGDSAVYLCASSADRDRANTGELFFGEGSRLTVL.

The gene calls are TRBV9 and TRBJ1-4; D is unresolved. Trimming pared 2 bases from V and 5 bases from J, leaving 13 bases between. Germline V lookup: CDR1 SGDLS, CDR2 YYNGEE. The CDR3 loop spans 15 amino acids. CDR3 in DNA: TGTGCCAGCAGCGTGGGAATGATGGGGAATGAAAAACTGTTTTTT. It yields the protein CASSVGMMGNEKLFF.

The CDR3 region is CASSSGQRGQETQYF. As DNA, the CDR3 is TGTGCCAGCAGCTCTGGACAGAGGGGTCAAGAGACCCAGTACTTC. This rearrangement joins TRBV5-8 to TRBJ2-5, with D possibly being TRBD1 (6 bases). Trimming removed 3 bases from V and 2 bases from J, with 14 bases in between. Germline loops: CDR1 SGHTS, CDR2 YDEGEE. The CDR3 totals 15 residues. The full variable domain, completed using reference TRBV5-8 and TRBJ2-5, is EAGVTQSPTHLIKTRGQQATLRCSPISGHTSVYWYQQALGLGLQFLLWYDEGEERNRGNFPPRFSGRQFPNYSSELNVNALELEDSALYLCASSSGQRGQETQYFGPGTRLLVL.

This chain links TRBV16 with TRBJ2-1; 12 bases align to TRBD1. The germline V gene encodes CDR1 KGHSY and CDR2 FQNENV. The junction had 10 bases not matched to a gene; V was cut back by 2 bases and J by 5 bases. The CDR3 consists of 18 residues. CDR3 loop: CASSQIRGDRGRDNEQFF. CDR3 coding DNA: TGTGCCAGCAGCCAAATCCGGGGGGACAGGGGGCGCGACAATGAGCAGTTCTTC.

The chain couples TRBV5-6 to TRBJ2-3; D remains unclear. V was clipped by 0 bases and J by 3 bases, with 8 bases between them. Germline V gene data show CDR1 as SGHDT and CDR2 as YYEEEE. This CDR3 has 14 amino acids. The CDR3 reads CASSLASGTDTQYF. The CDR3 nucleotides read TGTGCCAGCAGCTTGGCATCCGGGACAGATACGCAGTATTTT.

This rearrangement joins TRBV28 to TRBJ1-2, with TRBD1 matching over 7 bases. CDR3 size: 15 residues. With V trimmed by 5 bases and J by 7 bases, 13 bases remained unmatched. Germline lookup yields CDR1 MDHEN and CDR2 SYDVKM. CDR3 protein: CASSPGQLKGAGYTF. The CDR3 nucleotides are TGTGCCAGCAGTCCGGGACAGTTAAAAGGTGCTGGCTACACCTTC.

The V and J genes are TRBV21-1 and TRBJ2-5; the table names TRBD1, a call not compared with the DNA. TRBV21-1 is assigned pseudogene status. This CDR3 has 15 residues. CDR3 in DNA: TGTGCCAGCAGCAAGGGGCCCGGACCGACGGAGACCCAGTACTTC. Translation gives CASSKGPGPTETQYF.

The rearrangement uses TRBV4-2 and TRBJ2-1; D may be TRBD1 (5 bases). Germline V CDR1 and CDR2: LGHNA, YNFKEQ. The CDR3 length is 13 residues. With 4 bases removed from V and 10 bases from J, the gap between germline ends came to 14 bases. The CDR3 region is CASSLHPQGEQFF. CDR3 DNA sequence: TGTGCCAGCAGCCTTCACCCCCAGGGAGAGCAGTTCTTC.

The V and J genes are TRBV6-1 and TRBJ2-7; no firm D call. The CDR3 runs 12 residues. The V gene's germline CDR1 is MNHNS and CDR2 SASEGT. V was cut by 3 bases and J by 7 bases, with 10 bases left in between. This CDR3 reads CASSDTHIEQYF. The CDR3 nucleotides are TGTGCCAGCAGTGACACCCACATAGAGCAGTACTTC.

Only one count was recorded for this clone. This sequence joins TRBV5-1 and TRBJ1-1; D is ambiguous. V was shortened by 0 bases and J by 7 bases, with 13 bases between the two germline ends. CDR3 length: 14 residues. CDR1 is SGHRS, CDR2 YFSETQ, per germline. CDR3 DNA: TGCGCCAGCAGCTTGGCCGTGGCAGGTCTTGAAGCTTTCTTT. As protein: CASSLAVAGLEAFF.

The chain has TRBV6-5 and TRBJ2-1, with D tentatively TRBD2 (6 bases). Germline assignment: CDR1 MNHEY and CDR2 SVGAGI. The CDR3 extends over 15 amino acids. Between the trimmed V and J ends, which lost 8 bases and 4 bases, there was a span of 18 bases. The DNA of the CDR3 is TGTGCCAGCTCCCGGCGGGGAGTTTCGTACAATGAGCAGTTCTTC. It translates to CASSRRGVSYNEQFF.

The V and J genes are TRBV19 and TRBJ2-1, with D unresolved. Trimming stripped 3 bases from V and 7 bases from J, with 13 bases between. Germline V gene data show CDR1 as LNHDA and CDR2 as SQIVND (reference sequence). This CDR3 has 14 residues. The CDR3 here is CASSIRSPRNEQFF. The DNA of the CDR3 is TGTGCCAGTAGTATCAGAAGTCCGCGAAATGAGCAGTTCTTC. Based on the CDR3 plus reference TRBV19 and TRBJ2-1, the full variable domain is DGGITQSPKYLFRKEGQNVTLSCEQNLNHDAMYWYRQDPGQGLRLIYYSQIVNDFQKGDIAEGYSVSREKKESFPLTVTSAQKNPTAFYLCASSIRSPRNEQFFGPGTRLTVL.

This clone was seen a single time. The V and J genes are TRBV10-3 and TRBJ2-7; 9 nucleotides agree with TRBD1. This CDR3 has 13 residues. After removal of 6 bases from V and 3 bases from J, the junction contained 3 bases not matched to a gene. Germline CDR1 is ENHRY and CDR2 is SYGVKD. For the CDR3, the DNA is TGTGCCATCAGAGGACAGGGGTTCTACGAGCAGTACTTC. Its translation is CAIRGQGFYEQYF.

The chain carries TRBV30 and TRBJ1-2; D is ambiguous. Germline CDR1 reads GTSNPN; CDR2 reads SVGIG (reference sequence). CDR3 size: 15 residues. V was shortened by 8 bases and J by 2 bases, with 21 bases between the two germline ends. CDR3 nucleotide sequence: TGTGCCGCCCTGGAGGTGGCGACTTTGAACTATGGCTACACCTTC. Its translation is CAALEVATLNYGYTF.

Details on this clone: Because it lacks the conserved phenylalanine or tryptophan at the end, this CDR3 is likely a read error. No DNA is shown, since the ends of the CDR3 on it are uncertain; the CDR3 is the one TCRdb lists. V usage is TRBV6-1 and J usage is TRBJ1-1; the D call in the table, TRBD1, was not verified against the DNA. 17 amino acids form the CDR3, both terminal residues included. Germline CDR1 MNHNS, CDR2 SASEGT. CDR3 residues: CASSESSGVVQGARFPS.

V and J are TRBV2 and TRBJ2-7, with D unresolved. V shed 8 bases and J shed 6 bases, with 11 bases lying between them. The CDR3 is 11 residues long. CDR1 and CDR2 (germline): SNHLY, FYNNEI. The DNA for the CDR3 is TGTGCCAGCGCTTCTCCCGGCGAGCAGTACTTC. Translation: CASASPGEQYF.

This chain connects TRBV15 to TRBJ1-4; a weak D match, TRBD1 (5 bases). Germline V gene lookup returns CDR1 LNHNV and CDR2 YYDKDF (reference sequence). This CDR3 is built from 14 residues. Trimming took 1 base from V and 7 from J, leaving 10 bases between them. CDR3 DNA: TGTGCCACCAGCAGAGTCGGGACTGGTGAAAAACTGTTTTTT. It translates to CATSRVGTGEKLFF.